This T cell receptor (beta chain) was captured in a study of blood T cell repertoires in COVID-19. Whole-study context: From T cells, B-cell-depleted T cells, or PBMCs came the material, which was cDNA or gDNA.

The CDR3 runs to 14 residues. Germline assignment: CDR1 MNHEY and CDR2 SMNVEV (reference sequence). Trimming took 5 bases from V and 6 from J; bases not matched to a gene: 7. Per the original data handling: Reference gene primer amplification in the assay estimated nucleated cell counts. TCRdb's copy holds only in-frame clones and misses some; the assay was immunoSEQ multiplex PCR. V and J calls and clone size are those listed in that table; D and trimming were worked out from the DNA. This repertoire shows a few hundred thousand clones, 85% found once; its top ten account for under 4%. The chain uses TRBV27 and TRBJ1-5; the match to TRBD1 covers 7 bases. Sequencing input: peripheral blood. This clonotype was obtained from a woman under 30 with acute or convalescent COVID-19. The CDR3: CASSARQGGQPQHF. CDR3 coding DNA: TGTGCCAGCAGTGCTCGACAGGGAGGTCAGCCCCAGCATTTT.